Presented here are 19 T cell receptor beta chains from one specimen sequenced in a study of shared clonotypes between healthy human individuals. This table comes from immunoSEQ multiplex PCR, and its TCRdb copy is limited to in-frame clones, with some not included. The profile shows nearly 500,000 clones, 76% of them singletons. Material for sequencing was PBMCs. The receptors were sampled from a woman in her thirties or forties in good health. Some clones in this sample may be carry-over from other donors' samples.

CDR3 in amino acids: CASSQAAGNGNTIYF. In nucleotides, the CDR3 is TGCGCCAGCAGCCAAGCCGCAGGGAATGGAAACACCATATATTTT. The chain has TRBV4-3 and TRBJ1-3, with D possibly TRBD1 on 5 matching bases. Germline-derived CDR1 and CDR2 are LGHNA and YSLEER. This CDR3 is built from 15 residues. V was trimmed by 1 base and J by 3 bases, leaving 10 bases between them.

This chain uses TRBV7-8 with TRBJ2-2; 15 bases align to TRBD2. The germline gives CDR1 SGHVS, CDR2 FQNEAQ. V shed 4 bases, J shed 6 bases, and the junction held 3 bases outside the gene matches. The CDR3 runs 16 residues. The CDR3 region is CASSSGLAGGSGELFF. The CDR3 nucleotides read TGTGCCAGCAGCTCTGGACTAGCGGGAGGGTCCGGGGAGCTGTTTTTT.

Regarding this clone: A read error likely explains this, since a far larger clone differs by one base. The sample holds other DNA sequences that translate to the same CDR3. The rearrangement links TRBV10-3 to TRBJ1-2; D perhaps matches TRBD1 (6 bases). The CDR3 is 13 residues long. Germline V lookup: CDR1 ENHRY, CDR2 SYGVKD. The CDR3 DNA follows: TGCGCCATCAGTTCGGACAGAAACTATGGCTACACCTTC. This sequence encodes CAISSDRNYGYTF.

The chain uses TRBV19 and TRBJ2-7; no clear D. Trimming took off 3 bases at V and 3 bases at J, with 9 bases between the two ends. CDR1 is LNHDA, CDR2 SQIVND, per germline (reference sequence). The CDR3 has 13 residues. CDR3 in DNA: TGTGCCAGTAGTATGTCTGAGAGCTACGAGCAGTACTTC. As protein: CASSMSESYEQYF.

This chain connects TRBV4-2 to TRBJ2-2; D may correspond to TRBD1 or TRBD2 (5 bases each). Germline CDR1 is LGHNA and CDR2 is YNFKEQ. This CDR3 has 14 residues. Trimming cost V 4 bases and J 3 bases, with 9 bases left between them. This CDR3 is CASSPRGDTGELFF. As DNA, the CDR3 is TGTGCCAGCAGCCCAAGAGGGGACACCGGGGAGCTGTTTTTT.

The chain recombines TRBV29-1 with TRBJ2-7; D is possibly TRBD1 (7 bases). V lost 4 bases and J 0 bases, leaving 22 bases between the germline ends. The CDR3 totals 17 residues. Germline CDR1 and CDR2: SQVTM and ANQGSEA. CDR3 sequence: CSVVLSQGGRFSYEQYF. The CDR3, as DNA: TGCAGCGTTGTGTTATCGCAGGGGGGCAGGTTCTCCTACGAGCAGTACTTC.

This clone was counted only a few times. The chain employs TRBV6-4 and TRBJ1-2, with a possible D match to TRBD1 (5 bases). CDR1 is MRHNA, CDR2 SNTAGT, per germline. This CDR3 contains 15 residues. Deletions cut 4 bases from V and 7 bases from J, with 19 bases between. The DNA of the CDR3 is TGTGCCAGCAGTGCGGGTGAGAGGGGAGTCGGTGGCTACACCTTC. It is translated as CASSAGERGVGGYTF.

This clone was recorded only once. The J gene is TRBJ2-7, the V gene TRBV5-6; 15 nucleotides align to TRBD2. The CDR3 contains 15 residues. The germline CDR1 and CDR2 sequences are SGHDT and YYEEEE. With V trimmed by 5 bases and J by 9 bases, 9 bases remained unmatched. CDR3 nucleotide sequence: TGTGCCAGCAGGCGAACGGGACTAGCGGGAGGTCGGCAGTACTTC. Its translation is CASRRTGLAGGRQYF.

The chain employs TRBV5-6 and TRBJ1-5; tentative D call: TRBD1 (5 bases). The CDR3 spans 15 residues. V was trimmed by 5 bases and J by 0 bases, leaving 12 bases between them. In germline, CDR1 is SGHDT, CDR2 YYEEEE. In DNA form, the CDR3 reads TGTGCCAGCAGAAGGGGACCTTATAGCAATCAGCCCCAGCATTTT. Translation gives CASRRGPYSNQPQHF.

This clone was seen only once. The chain combines TRBV7-2 with TRBJ1-4; D gene uncertain. The CDR3 has 15 amino acids. Between the trimmed V and J ends, which lost 5 bases and 6 bases, there was a span of 16 bases. Germline lookup yields CDR1 SGHTA and CDR2 FQGNSA. For the CDR3, the DNA is TGTGCCAGCAGCCCCAGTGGAAGTGGGGATGAAAAACTGTTTTTT. This sequence encodes CASSPSGSGDEKLFF.

This clone was picked up one time. The rearrangement uses TRBV28 and TRBJ2-5, with D tentatively TRBD1 (5 bases). The V end lost 2 bases, the J end lost 2 bases, and 9 bases lay between the germline ends. The V gene's germline CDR1 is MDHEN and CDR2 SYDVKM. The length of the CDR3 is 14 residues. CDR3 loop: CASSLAGPQETQYF. The DNA for the CDR3 is TGTGCCAGCAGTTTAGCAGGGCCTCAAGAGACCCAGTACTTC.

J is TRBJ2-3 and V is TRBV30; the D is unclear. Trimming shortened V by 5 bases and J by 0 bases, and 6 bases separated the two germline ends. The CDR3 runs 12 residues. Germline CDR1 GTSNPN, CDR2 SVGIG (reference sequence). In DNA, the CDR3 is TGTGCCTGGGGGGTAAGCACAGATACGCAGTATTTT. This encodes CAWGVSTDTQYF.

This sequence joins TRBV9 and TRBJ2-5; maybe TRBD2 (7 bases). The V gene lost 4 bases and the J gene lost 4 bases, with 20 bases spanning the gap. The CDR3 loop spans 16 amino acids. Germline V CDR1 and CDR2: SGDLS, YYNGEE. CDR3 bases: TGTGCCAGCAGCCCCAGAGGGGGAGGGCCCATAGAGACCCAGTACTTC. This codes for CASSPRGGGPIETQYF.

The chain couples TRBV5-1 to TRBJ2-2; 13 bases line up with TRBD2. The germline V gene has CDR1 SGHRS and CDR2 YFSETQ. The CDR3 spans 20 residues. The V gene end was trimmed by 3 bases and the J gene end by 5 bases; junction bases not matched to a gene: 16. CDR3 region: CASSSYGTSGTVLGTGELFF. The CDR3 DNA reads TGCGCCAGCAGCTCATATGGGACTAGCGGGACCGTGCTCGGGACCGGGGAGCTGTTTTTT. Complete variable domain (other parts from reference TRBV5-1 and TRBJ2-2): KAGVTQTPRYLIKTRGQQVTLSCSPISGHRSVSWYQQTPGQGLQFLFEYFSETQRNKGNFPGRFSGRQFSNSRSEMNVSTLELGDSALYLCASSSYGTSGTVLGTGELFFGEGSRLTVL.

The V and J genes are TRBV9 and TRBJ1-1; 8 bases map to TRBD1. Looked up from germline, CDR1 is SGDLS and CDR2 is YYNGEE. V lost 4 bases to trimming and J lost 1 base; unmatched junction nucleotides: 3. The CDR3 runs to 14 residues. This CDR3 reads CASSLGTGNTEAFF. Written as DNA, the CDR3 is TGTGCCAGCAGCCTTGGGACAGGGAACACTGAAGCTTTCTTT.

V gene TRBV5-1 combines with J gene TRBJ2-7; D is perhaps TRBD2 (5 bases). CDR3 size: 14 residues. Germline V gene lookup returns CDR1 SGHRS and CDR2 YFSETQ. V was cut by 0 bases and J by 0 bases, with 7 bases left in between. The CDR3 spells CASSLGTVSYEQYF. CDR3 DNA sequence: TGCGCCAGCAGCTTGGGGACTGTCTCCTACGAGCAGTACTTC.

The gene calls are TRBV5-8 and TRBJ2-7; D could derive from TRBD1 or TRBD2 (7 bases each). The V gene's germline CDR1 is SGHTS and CDR2 YDEGEE. V was clipped by 1 base and J by 4 bases, with 18 bases between them. The CDR3 sequence is 16 residues long. The CDR3 DNA sequence: TGTGCCAGCAGCTTGAGGCGCCAGGGGGGGCTTTACGAGCAGTACTTC. Translated, it gives CASSLRRQGGLYEQYF.

The chain has TRBV19 and TRBJ2-7; 9 bases agree with TRBD2. Germline CDR1 reads LNHDA; CDR2 reads SQIVND (reference sequence). V was pared by 3 bases and J by 2 bases, with 2 bases of the junction left unmatched. The CDR3 runs to 14 residues. This chain's CDR3 is CASSITSGPYEQYF. The CDR3 DNA reads TGTGCCAGTAGTATCACTAGCGGGCCCTACGAGCAGTACTTC.

This clone has just one count. The chain couples TRBV5-4 to TRBJ2-5; 10 nucleotides agree with TRBD1. The germline gives CDR1 SGHNT, CDR2 YYREEE (reference sequence). V was pared by 0 bases and J by 4 bases, with 3 bases of the junction left unmatched. The CDR3 extends over 15 amino acids. The CDR3: CASSLAGTGAETQYF. CDR3 nucleotide sequence: TGTGCCAGCAGCTTGGCAGGGACAGGGGCAGAGACCCAGTACTTC.